Below, one T cell receptor (beta chain) is given with its context. The antigen remains undetermined. The data derive from a study of OX40 agonist ivuxolimab in advanced cancers. Whole-study context: Partial responses were achieved by three patients: one hepatocellular carcinoma, two cutaneous melanoma.

Study-wide results and caveats: No antigen was identified for the clonally expanded peripheral T cells.

The cohort excluded patients with autoimmune disease history or systemic immunosuppression. Using immunoSEQ multiplex PCR, the repertoire was profiled, and TCRdb retains in-frame clones only, with some absent. The sample shows about 50,000 clones, roughly 80% of them seen only once. V gave up 0 bases and J gave up 4 bases, with 9 bases separating them. There are 13 residues in the CDR3. CDR1 and CDR2 (germline): GTSNPN, SVGIG (reference sequence). This TCR was sampled from an adult with an advanced solid tumor such as melanoma, head and neck, liver or kidney cancer. The chain couples TRBV30 to TRBJ1-1; D unresolved. The sample was CD4+ or CD8+ T cells sorted from blood, taken in a trial of the OX40 agonist ivuxolimab. This CDR3 reads CAWSVQHRTEAFF. As DNA, the CDR3 is TGTGCCTGGAGTGTACAACACCGCACTGAAGCTTTCTTT.